This paragraph covers one TCR beta chain sequence. The germline V and J ends were trimmed by 3 bases and 4 bases, with 16 bases remaining between them. Germline values: CDR1 SGHNT, CDR2 YYREEE (reference sequence). The CDR3 is 15 amino acids. This sample was taken from a study of blood T cell repertoires in COVID-19. Study background: T cells, B-cell-depleted T cells, or PBMCs supplied cDNA or gDNA.

Repertoires were generated with immunoSEQ multiplex PCR, while TCRdb's copy carries only in-frame clones and drops some. The top ten clones hold roughly a tenth of a sample with about 210,000 clones, under 90% of them seen once. Followed longitudinally, the Seattle patients had been enrolled during active infection. Sequenced input: peripheral blood. The sequence was collected from a woman aged 80 or over with COVID-19, enrolled during active disease. V usage is TRBV5-4 and J usage is TRBJ2-5, with a weak D call TRBD2 (6 bases). CDR3 DNA sequence: TGTGCCAGCAGCTCCACCCTAGGAGGGGTAGAGACCCAGTACTTC. Amino acid sequence: CASSSTLGGVETQYF.